The clone carrying this T cell receptor (beta chain) turned up a few times. Its antigen is currently unknown. The source of the sample is a study of cytotoxic CD8 clonotypes in ibrutinib-treated CLL. The study, taken as a whole, reports: Contraction or stability on treatment characterized the public clonotypes, which were uncommon.

Frozen-stored PBMCs produced around 2.2 micrograms of genomic DNA for TCR beta libraries. The data were produced by immunoSEQ multiplex PCR, yet TCRdb's version contains in-frame clones alone and is incomplete. The sample contains approximately 330,000 clones, around four fifths of which appear only once. The CDR3 covers 13 residues. CDR1 is SGHVS, CDR2 FNYEAQ, per germline. Between the trimmed V and J ends, which lost 1 base and 2 bases, there was a span of 6 bases. This sequence originates from a human donor with chronic lymphocytic leukemia. The genes are TRBV7-6 and TRBJ2-7, with D uncertain. The sequenced sample was PBMCs, obtained before ibrutinib treatment. CDR3 region: CASSLGGTYEQYF. The CDR3, as DNA: TGTGCCAGCAGCTTAGGTGGTACCTACGAGCAGTACTTC.